These T cell receptor beta chains were read from a single sample in a study of blood T cell repertoires in COVID-19. The table came from immunoSEQ multiplex PCR; TCRdb's copy has only in-frame clones and leaves some out. The top ten clones hold more than 12% of a sample with approximately 26,000 clones, approximately 80% of them seen once. The sample consisted of peripheral blood. Every receptor here comes from a man aged 80 or over with active or convalescent COVID-19. CDR3s include the opening cysteine and the closing phenylalanine or tryptophan. The D gene is left open where the match is weak. The size field is filled for only some rows; it gives once, few, many or a size class.

>.|TRBV28|TRBJ1-1|.
TGTGCCAGCAGTTCTACTCCGGGTCGGATGAACACTGAAGCTTTCTTT
CASSSTPGRMNTEAFF
>few|TRBV4-3|TRBJ2-1|TRBD1
TGCGCCAGCAGCCGGACAGGGGGCTATTTGTACAATGAGCAGTTCTTC
CASSRTGGYLYNEQFF
>.|TRBV7-9|TRBJ1-5|TRBD1
TGTGCCAGCAGCCCGGGGACAGGCTATAATCAGCCCCAGCATTTT
CASSPGTGYNQPQHF
>.|TRBV11-2|TRBJ1-1|.
TGTGCCAGCAGCTTAGCAAGGGGAGGCAGACTGAACACTGAAGCTTTCTTT
CASSLARGGRLNTEAFF
>.|TRBV7-2|TRBJ2-5|TRBD1
TGTGCCAGCAGCCCGGACAGGGGCGTTTTGGCCCAGTACTTC
CASSPDRGVLAQYF
>.|TRBV3-1/TRBV3-2|TRBJ2-3|TRBD2
TGTGCCAGCAGCCAAGAATCACTAGCGGGGTTCTATTTT
CASSQESLAGFYF
>once|TRBV3-1/TRBV3-2|TRBJ2-7|.
TGTGCCAGCAGCCAAGGTCAACAGACCTACGAGCAGTACTTC
CASSQGQQTYEQYF
>few|TRBV10-3|TRBJ1-4|.
TGTGCCATCAGTGAGAGCGAAAAACTGTTTTTT
CAISESEKLFF
>few|TRBV6-5|TRBJ2-7|.
TGTGCCAGCAGTTGGGGCAGGGTCGGCTACGAGCAGTACTTC
CASSWGRVGYEQYF
>few|TRBV7-2|TRBJ2-7|TRBD2
TGTGCCAGCAGCCCCATCTCTAGCGGGAGGGCCCGGGAGCAGTACTTC
CASSPISSGRAREQYF
>.|TRBV29-1|TRBJ2-1|TRBD2
TGCAGCGTTGACGGGGGAGGGGTCGTTGAGCAGTTCTTC
CSVDGGGVVEQFF
>once|TRBV5-6|TRBJ1-5|.
TGTGCCAGCAGCTTGGGGGGGACTAACAATCAGCCCCAGCATTTT
CASSLGGTNNQPQHF
>.|TRBV6-5|TRBJ1-5|.
TGTGCCAGCAGTTACTCTTTACGGTCCAATCAGCCCCAGCATTTT
CASSYSLRSNQPQHF
>.|TRBV25-1|TRBJ2-1|.
TGTGCCAGCAGTGACTCAAGAAGGACTATCAACAATGAGCAGTTCTTC
CASSDSRRTINNEQFF
>.|TRBV7-2|TRBJ2-2|.
TGTGCCAGCAGCCCCCAGGGGCCGGCGAACACCGGGGAGCTGTTTTTT
CASSPQGPANTGELFF
>few|TRBV14|TRBJ2-1|TRBD2
TGTGCCAGCAGCCAGGGACTAGCGGGGGGGAACAATGAGCAGTTCTTC
CASSQGLAGGNNEQFF
>.|TRBV19|TRBJ1-4|TRBD1
TGTGCCAGTAGTTCTCGGACAGGGGGCGGTGAAAAACTGTTTTTT
CASSSRTGGGEKLFF
>.|TRBV15|TRBJ1-5|.
TGTGCCACCAGCAGAGATAGGGGGGGCGATCAGCCCCAGCATTTT
CATSRDRGGDQPQHF
>few|TRBV6-5|TRBJ1-4|TRBD1
TGTGCCAGCAGGACCGACAGGGCCCTTAGGGAAAAACTGTTTTTT
CASRTDRALREKLFF
>once|TRBV10-2|TRBJ1-5|TRBD1
TGCGCCAGCCGGACAGGGGGCAATCAGCCCCAGCATTTT
CASRTGGNQPQHF
>.|TRBV5-1|TRBJ2-1|.
TGCGCCAGCAGCCCAACAGGGAGCTCCTACAATGAGCAGTTCTTC
CASSPTGSSYNEQFF
>.|TRBV4-3|TRBJ2-2|TRBD2
TGCGCCAGCAGCCGTGAGACTAGCGGGGGGGCAATGAACACCGGGGAGCTGTTTTTT
CASSRETSGGAMNTGELFF
>.|TRBV3-1/TRBV3-2|TRBJ1-3|.
TGTGCCAGCAGCCAAGATCTGGGGGACACTGGAAACACCATATATTTT
CASSQDLGDTGNTIYF
>.|TRBV4-3|TRBJ2-2|TRBD1
TGCGCCAGCAGCACTCGACAGGGCACCGGGGAGCTGTTTTTT
CASSTRQGTGELFF